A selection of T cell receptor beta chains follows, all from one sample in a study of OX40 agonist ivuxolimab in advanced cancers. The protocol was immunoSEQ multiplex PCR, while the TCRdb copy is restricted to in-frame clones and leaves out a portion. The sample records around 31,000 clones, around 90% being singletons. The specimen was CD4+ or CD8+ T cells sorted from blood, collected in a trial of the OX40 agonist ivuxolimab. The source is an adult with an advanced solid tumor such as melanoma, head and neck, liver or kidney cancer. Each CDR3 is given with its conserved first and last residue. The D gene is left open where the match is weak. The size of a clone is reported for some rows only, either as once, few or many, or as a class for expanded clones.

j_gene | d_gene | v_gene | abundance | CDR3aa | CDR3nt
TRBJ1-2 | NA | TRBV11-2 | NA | CASSLGGTALYGYTF | TGTGCCAGCAGCTTAGGTGGGACGGCGCTCTATGGCTACACCTTC
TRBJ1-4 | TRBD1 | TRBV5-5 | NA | CASSRTGAGEKLFF | TGTGCCAGCAGCAGGACAGGGGCCGGTGAAAAACTGTTTTTT
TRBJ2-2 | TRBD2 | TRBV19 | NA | CASTGRRSGRTDGELFF | TGTGCCAGTACCGGCAGGAGAAGCGGGAGGACGGACGGGGAGCTGTTTTTT
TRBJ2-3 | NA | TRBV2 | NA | CARGGRARGTDTQYF | TGTGCCAGGGGGGGTAGGGCGCGGGGCACAGATACGCAGTATTTT
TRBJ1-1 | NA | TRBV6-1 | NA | CASSETENTEAFF | TGTGCCAGCAGTGAGACAGAAAACACTGAAGCTTTCTTT
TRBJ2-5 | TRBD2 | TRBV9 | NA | CASSVGGRVQETQYF | TGTGCCAGCAGCGTAGGCGGGAGGGTCCAAGAGACCCAGTACTTC
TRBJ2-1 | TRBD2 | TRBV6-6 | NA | CASREGTSGNNEQFF | TGTGCCAGCAGGGAAGGTACTAGCGGGAACAATGAGCAGTTCTTC
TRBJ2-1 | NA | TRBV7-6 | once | CASSLVGNEQFF | TGTGCCAGCAGCTTAGTCGGCAATGAGCAGTTCTTC
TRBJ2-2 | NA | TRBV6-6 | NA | CASLGQTTGELFF | TGTGCCAGCCTTGGACAGACCACCGGGGAGCTGTTTTTT
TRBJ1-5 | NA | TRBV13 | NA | CASSPRGSQPQHF | TGTGCCAGCAGCCCCCGGGGGAGTCAGCCCCAGCATTTT
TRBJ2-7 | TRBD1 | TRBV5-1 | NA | CASSFGTGGSYEQYF | TGCGCCAGCAGCTTTGGGACAGGGGGATCCTACGAGCAGTACTTC
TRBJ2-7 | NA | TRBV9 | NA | CASSVQGQGGEQYF | TGTGCCAGCAGCGTCCAGGGTCAGGGAGGCGAGCAGTACTTC
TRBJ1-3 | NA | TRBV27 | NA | CASSSSSGNTIYF | TGTGCCAGCAGTTCCTCCTCTGGAAACACCATATATTTT
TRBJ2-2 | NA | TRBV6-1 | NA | CASSEIGGDTGELFF | TGTGCCAGCAGTGAGATTGGCGGGGATACCGGGGAGCTGTTTTTT
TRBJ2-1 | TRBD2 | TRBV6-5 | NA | CASSYLAGSSYNEQFF | TGTGCCAGCAGTTACCTAGCGGGGAGCTCCTACAATGAGCAGTTCTTC
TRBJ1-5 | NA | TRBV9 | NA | CASSVDGLSNQPQHF | TGTGCCAGCAGCGTGGACGGCCTTAGCAATCAGCCCCAGCATTTT
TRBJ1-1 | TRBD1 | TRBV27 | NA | CASSLTGTGKEAFF | TGTGCCAGCAGTTTAACCGGGACAGGGAAAGAAGCTTTCTTT
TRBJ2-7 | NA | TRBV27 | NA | CASSWEGPYEQYF | TGTGCCAGCAGTTGGGAAGGGCCCTACGAGCAGTACTTC
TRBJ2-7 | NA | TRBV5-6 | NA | CASSLAPGMDEQYF | TGTGCCAGCAGCTTGGCTCCGGGAATGGACGAGCAGTACTTC
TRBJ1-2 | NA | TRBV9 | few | CASSEGTYGYTF | TGTGCCAGCAGCGAGGGGACCTATGGCTACACCTTC
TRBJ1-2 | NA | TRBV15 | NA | CATSSLQENYGYTF | TGTGCCACCAGCAGCCTACAAGAGAACTATGGCTACACCTTC
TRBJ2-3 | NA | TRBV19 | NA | CASSTRTASTDTQYF | TGTGCCAGTAGTACCCGGACAGCTAGCACAGATACGCAGTATTTT
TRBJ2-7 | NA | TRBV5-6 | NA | CASSLYGSSYEQYF | TGTGCCAGCAGCTTGTACGGGAGCTCCTACGAGCAGTACTTC
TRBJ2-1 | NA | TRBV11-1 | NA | CASSPRHYAFSYNEQFF | TGTGCCAGCAGCCCTCGACACTACGCCTTCTCCTACAATGAGCAGTTCTTC
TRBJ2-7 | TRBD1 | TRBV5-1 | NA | CASSSGQFYEQYF | TGCGCCAGCAGCTCGGGACAGTTCTACGAGCAGTACTTC
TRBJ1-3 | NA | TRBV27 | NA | CASSLGGARLSGNTIYF | TGTGCCAGCAGTTTAGGAGGGGCGAGACTCTCTGGAAACACCATATATTTT
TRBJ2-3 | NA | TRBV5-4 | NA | CASSLKADTDTQYF | TGTGCCAGCAGCTTAAAAGCGGACACAGATACGCAGTATTTT
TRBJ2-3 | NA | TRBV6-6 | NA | CASSYPLDTQYF | TGTGCCAGCAGTTATCCCTTAGATACGCAGTATTTT
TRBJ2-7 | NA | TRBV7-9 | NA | CASSSQGGLYEQYF | TGTGCCAGCAGCTCACAGGGGGGGCTATACGAGCAGTACTTC
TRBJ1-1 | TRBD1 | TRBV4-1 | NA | CASSRQGATEAFF | TGCGCCAGCAGCCGCCAGGGGGCCACTGAAGCTTTCTTT
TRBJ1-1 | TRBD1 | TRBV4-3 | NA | CASSQDWGTGNTEAFF | TGCGCCAGCAGCCAAGACTGGGGGACAGGGAACACTGAAGCTTTCTTT
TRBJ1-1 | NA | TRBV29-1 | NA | CSVTRGGNTEAFF | TGCAGCGTTACCCGAGGGGGGAACACTGAAGCTTTCTTT
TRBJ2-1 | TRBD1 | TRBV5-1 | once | CASSLIWDRVDNEQFF | TGCGCCAGCAGCTTGATCTGGGACAGGGTCGACAATGAGCAGTTCTTC
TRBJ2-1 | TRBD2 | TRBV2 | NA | CARGGLAGGYNEQFF | TGTGCCCGTGGAGGACTAGCGGGGGGCTACAATGAGCAGTTCTTC
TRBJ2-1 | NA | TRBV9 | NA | CASSATRGNEQFF | TGTGCCAGCAGCGCGACCAGGGGCAATGAGCAGTTCTTC
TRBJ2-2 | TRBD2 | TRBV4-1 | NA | CASSLGSGGTGELFF | TGCGCCAGCAGCCTGGGCTCGGGGGGTACCGGGGAGCTGTTTTTT
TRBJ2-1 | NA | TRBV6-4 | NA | CASSDSAETYNEQFF | TGTGCCAGCAGTGACTCTGCGGAAACCTACAATGAGCAGTTCTTC
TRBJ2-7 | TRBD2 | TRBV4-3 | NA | CASSQDLSGSPYEQYF | TGCGCCAGCAGCCAAGATCTTAGCGGGAGTCCCTACGAGCAGTACTTC
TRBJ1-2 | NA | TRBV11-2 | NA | CASSLAGGGGYTF | TGTGCCAGCAGCTTAGCTGGGGGCGGAGGCTACACCTTC
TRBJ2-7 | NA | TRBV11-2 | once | CASSFHYEQYF | TGTGCCAGCAGCTTTCACTACGAGCAGTACTTC
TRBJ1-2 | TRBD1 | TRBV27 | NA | CASSSLIRTGSNGYTF | TGTGCCAGCAGTTCCCTAATACGGACAGGGTCAAATGGCTACACCTTC
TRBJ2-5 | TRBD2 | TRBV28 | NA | CASSPRTSGDTQETQYF | TGTGCCAGCAGTCCTCGGACTAGCGGGGATACCCAAGAGACCCAGTACTTC
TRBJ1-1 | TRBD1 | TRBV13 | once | CASRWTGLNTEAFF | TGTGCCAGCAGATGGACAGGGCTGAACACTGAAGCTTTCTTT
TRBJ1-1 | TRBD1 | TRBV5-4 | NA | CASSKFGQGGITEAFF | TGTGCCAGCAGCAAGTTCGGACAGGGTGGTATCACTGAAGCTTTCTTT
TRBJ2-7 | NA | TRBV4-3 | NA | CASSQDGSLEQYF | TGCGCCAGCAGCCAAGACGGAAGTCTCGAGCAGTACTTC
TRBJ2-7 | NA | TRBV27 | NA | CASSLEQGGQDEQYF | TGTGCCAGCAGTTTGGAGCAGGGAGGTCAGGACGAGCAGTACTTC
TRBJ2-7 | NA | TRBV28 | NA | CASSLGGLYEQYF | TGTGCCAGCAGTTTAGGGGGACTTTACGAGCAGTACTTC
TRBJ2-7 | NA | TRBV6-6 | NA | CASSYSDGNGEQYF | TGTGCCAGCAGTTACTCTGACGGGAATGGCGAGCAGTACTTC
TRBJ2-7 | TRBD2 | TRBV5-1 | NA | CASSLEGGISYEQYF | TGCGCCAGCAGCTTAGAGGGAGGGATTTCCTACGAGCAGTACTTC
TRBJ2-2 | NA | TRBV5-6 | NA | CASSLGGGVITGELFF | TGTGCCAGCAGCTTGGGAGGGGGAGTTATCACCGGGGAGCTGTTTTTT
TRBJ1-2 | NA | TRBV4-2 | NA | CASSQDLKGVEGYTF | TGTGCCAGCAGCCAAGATCTGAAGGGGGTGGAGGGCTACACCTTC
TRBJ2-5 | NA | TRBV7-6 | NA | CASSTRTDQETQYF | TGTGCCAGCAGCACCAGGACAGACCAAGAGACCCAGTACTTC
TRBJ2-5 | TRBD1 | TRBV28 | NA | CASRDRGGETQYF | TGTGCCAGCAGAGACAGGGGCGGAGAGACCCAGTACTTC
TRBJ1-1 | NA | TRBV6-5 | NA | CASSYQGLDTEAFF | TGTGCCAGCAGTTACCAGGGTTTGGACACTGAAGCTTTCTTT
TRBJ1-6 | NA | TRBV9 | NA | CASSHNGGAENSPLHF | TGTGCCAGCAGTCATAACGGGGGAGCGGAAAATTCACCCCTCCACTTT
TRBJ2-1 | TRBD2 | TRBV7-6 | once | CASSSEAGGGPGEQFF | TGTGCCAGCAGCTCTGAAGCCGGGGGAGGGCCGGGTGAGCAGTTCTTC